The 18 T cell receptor beta chains reported below all come from one sample, sequenced in a study of T cells after yellow fever vaccination. TCRdb re-analysed the 5' RACE reads in MiXCR, keeping a single row per CDR3 protein. The table lists some 320,000 distinct CDR3 sequences, 3.5% to 4.5% of them singletons. The sample in question was PBMCs, obtained 15 days after the yellow fever booster vaccination. The receptors here all came from a man aged 18 to 30 who received the YFV17D yellow fever vaccine.

This clonotype appeared many times. The V gene is TRBV6-2 or TRBV6-3, the J gene TRBJ2-7; 7 bases align to TRBD2. CDR3 length equals 14 residues. The germline V gene has CDR1 MNHEY and CDR2 SVGEGT. The junction had 14 bases not matched to a gene; V was cut back by 7 bases and J by 8 bases. In DNA form, the CDR3 reads TGTGCCAGCACCTCCGGGACTACCTCCTGGCAGCAGTACTTC. Amino acid sequence: CASTSGTTSWQQYF.

The chain has TRBV4-1 and TRBJ2-5; D is ambiguous. The CDR3 sequence is 13 residues long. Trimming took off 2 bases at V and 4 bases at J, with 8 bases between the two ends. The germline V gene encodes CDR1 MGHRA and CDR2 YSYEKL. The CDR3 DNA is TGCGCCAGCAGCCAACGATGGGTAGAGACCCAGTACTTC. Protein sequence: CASSQRWVETQYF.

The chain couples TRBV2 to TRBJ1-3; 8 bases match TRBD1. CDR3 length equals 17 residues. Trimming cost V 6 bases and J 0 bases; bases outside gene matches: 10. Germline V lookup: CDR1 SNHLY, CDR2 FYNNEI. CDR3 DNA: TGTGCCAGCAGCTACGGACAGGGCTACCCCTCTGGAAACACCATATATTTT. Protein sequence: CASSYGQGYPSGNTIYF.

The chain combines TRBV5-4 with TRBJ1-1, with TRBD1 identical over 9 bases. The germline V gene encodes CDR1 SGHNT and CDR2 YYREEE (reference sequence). The CDR3 length is 15 residues. V lost 3 bases, J lost 4 bases, and 7 bases stayed unmatched. The CDR3 sequence is CASSSPGQGGTEAFF. The CDR3, as DNA: TGTGCCAGCAGCTCCCCGGGACAGGGCGGCACTGAAGCTTTCTTT. The full variable domain, with the rest looked up from reference TRBV5-4 and TRBJ1-1, is ETGVTQSPTHLIKTRGQQVTLRCSSQSGHNTVSWYQQALGQGPQFIFQYYREEENGRGNFPPRFSGLQFPNYSSELNVNALELDDSALYLCASSSPGQGGTEAFFGQGTRLTVV.

The rearrangement links TRBV24-1 to TRBJ2-1; D is unresolved. The CDR3 totals 11 residues. Germline assignment: CDR1 KGHDR and CDR2 SFDVKD. With 9 bases removed from V and 8 bases from J, the gap between germline ends came to 10 bases. CDR3 loop: CATGLGYEQFF. Here the CDR3 DNA reads TGTGCCACCGGTTTGGGCTATGAGCAGTTCTTC.

On this clonotype itself: Given the absence of the conserved phenylalanine or tryptophan at the CDR3 end, a read error is likely. The DNA is omitted, as the CDR3 cannot be located on it reliably, and the CDR3 follows TCRdb's listing. The chain employs TRBV20-1 and TRBJ1-2; the table's D call of TRBD1 was not tested on the DNA. Looked up from germline, CDR1 is DFQATT and CDR2 is SNEGSKA (reference sequence). The CDR3 region is 11 residues in length, termini included. CDR3 protein: CSARPGVYGTS.

The chain recombines TRBV15 with TRBJ2-5; possibly TRBD2 for D (6 bases). Germline values: CDR1 LNHNV, CDR2 YYDKDF (reference sequence). The CDR3 consists of 17 residues. The V end lost 0 bases, the J end lost 4 bases, and 18 bases lay between the germline ends. CDR3 sequence: CATSRDAGRSGGETQYF. CDR3 nucleotide sequence: TGTGCCACCAGCAGAGATGCGGGGCGATCCGGTGGAGAGACCCAGTACTTC.

This clonotype turned up a few times. The rearrangement links TRBV7-2 to TRBJ1-6, with D possibly being TRBD1 (5 bases). The germline V gene encodes CDR1 SGHTA and CDR2 FQGNSA. The V end was cut by 9 bases, the J end by 5 bases, with 17 bases between. This CDR3 has 15 amino acids. In nucleotides, the CDR3 is TGTGCCAGTATGGGGCAGGGTAGTAATAATTCACCCCTCCACTTT. It translates to CASMGQGSNNSPLHF.

V gene TRBV2 combines with J gene TRBJ1-1; 10 nucleotides line up with TRBD1. The CDR3 extends over 14 amino acids. Unmatched junction bases numbered 8, after V lost 10 bases and J lost 3 bases. CDR1 SNHLY and CDR2 FYNNEI come from the germline V gene. Here the CDR3 DNA reads TGTGCCACCAAACTGACAGGGGGCCACACTGAAGCTTTCTTT. This sequence encodes CATKLTGGHTEAFF.

Only a few counts were recorded for this clonotype. J is TRBJ1-4 and V is TRBV6-5; no clear D. This CDR3 region has 14 residues. Per germline, CDR1 MNHEY and CDR2 SVGAGI. Trimming pared 0 bases from V and 5 bases from J, leaving 7 bases between. The CDR3 sequence: CASSYSQSNEKLFF. In nucleotides, the CDR3 is TGTGCCAGCAGTTACTCACAGTCAAATGAAAAACTGTTTTTT.

V usage is TRBV2 and J usage is TRBJ2-2; possibly TRBD1 or TRBD2 for D (5 bases each). Trimming removed 6 bases at V and 7 bases at J, with 12 bases between. This CDR3 comprises 13 residues. CDR1 is SNHLY and CDR2 is FYNNEI in the germline V gene. CDR3 in DNA: TGTGCCAGCAGGTTCCAGGGAGACGGGGAGCTGTTTTTT. This gives the protein CASRFQGDGELFF.

At least ten counts were recorded for this clonotype. The CDR3 spells CSVLPDRVSYEQYF. DNA for the CDR3: TGCAGCGTACTCCCCGACAGGGTCTCCTACGAGCAGTACTTC. The rearrangement joins TRBV29-1 to TRBJ2-7, with 7 nucleotides matching TRBD1. V was pared by 6 bases and J by 0 bases, with 8 bases of the junction left unmatched. Germline V gives CDR1 SQVTM, CDR2 ANQGSEA. CDR3 length equals 14 residues.

This clonotype appeared many times. The chain employs TRBV7-9 and TRBJ1-4, with D possibly being TRBD1 (6 bases). The V gene's germline CDR1 is SEHNR and CDR2 FQNEAQ (reference sequence). The V and J ends lost 6 bases and 0 bases respectively, with 14 bases between them. There are 16 residues in the CDR3. The CDR3 spells CASRAGDGPTNEKLFF. DNA of the CDR3: TGTGCCAGCAGGGCAGGGGACGGTCCAACTAATGAAAAACTGTTTTTT.

Many counts were recorded for this clonotype. V usage is TRBV12-3 or TRBV12-4 and J usage is TRBJ1-1; TRBD1 agrees at 8 bases. J was trimmed by 9 bases and V by 3 bases; bases with no gene match: 6. The CDR3 has 13 residues. The CDR3 here is CASSLETGVQAFF. In nucleotides, the CDR3 is TGTGCCAGCAGTTTGGAGACAGGGGTTCAAGCTTTCTTT.

This clonotype was recorded a few times. The V gene is TRBV4-1, the J gene TRBJ2-3, with D possibly matching TRBD1 (6 bases). Germline V gene sequence: CDR1 MGHRA, CDR2 YSYEKL. V shed 1 base and J shed 7 bases, with 15 bases lying between them. The CDR3 runs to 15 residues. The CDR3, as DNA: TGCGCCAGCAGCCAAGGGACAGTAACCCAGTATACGCAGTATTTT. Translating it yields CASSQGTVTQYTQYF.

This clonotype was recorded many times. V is TRBV7-9 and J is TRBJ1-6, with D unclear. The CDR3 runs to 14 residues. The germline V gene has CDR1 SEHNR and CDR2 FQNEAQ (reference sequence). V lost 3 bases, J lost 7 bases, and 10 bases lay in between. The CDR3 protein is CASSLTDANSPLHF. CDR3 coding DNA: TGTGCCAGCAGCTTGACGGATGCCAATTCACCCCTCCACTTT.

The CDR3 coding sequence is TGCGCCAGCAGCTTCCCGGGTCAGGGGGCCCAATACAATGAGCAGTTCTTC. Residues: CASSFPGQGAQYNEQFF. The chain joins TRBV5-1 to TRBJ2-1, with 8 bases identical to TRBD1. V dropped 2 bases and J dropped 4; count of bases not matched to a gene: 11. Germline V gives CDR1 SGHRS, CDR2 YFSETQ. This CDR3 comprises 17 residues.

This clonotype appeared many times. The gene calls are TRBV5-1 and TRBJ2-5, with 7 bases that match TRBD1. Germline V CDR1 and CDR2: SGHRS, YFSETQ. The V segment lost 4 bases and the J segment 5 bases; nucleotides outside the gene matches: 8. This CDR3 is 14 amino acids long. In nucleotides, the CDR3 is TGCGCCAGCAGCCCCAGTCAGGGACAGGAGACCCAGTACTTC. Encoded protein: CASSPSQGQETQYF.